The 23 T cell receptor beta chains presented below share a single source sample, sequenced in a study of cytomegalovirus exposure and HLA in healthy donors. The study ran its PCR with 60 Vbeta and 13 Jbeta primers. The assay was immunoSEQ multiplex PCR, and TCRdb's table has in-frame clones only and misses some. The table lists more than 150,000 clones, roughly 76% of them singletons, with over 5.5% in the top ten. Sequenced: PBMCs. These receptors came from a man aged 35 to 55 in good health and CMV-seropositive.

The gene calls are TRBV27 and TRBJ2-1; 10 nucleotides match TRBD2. The CDR3 sequence is 16 residues long. The V and J ends lost 5 bases and 2 bases, in that order; junction bases with no gene match: 6. Germline-derived CDR1 and CDR2 are MNHEY and SMNVEV (reference sequence). The CDR3 spells CASSQLAGATYNEQFF. The DNA of the CDR3 is TGTGCCAGCAGTCAGCTAGCGGGGGCTACCTACAATGAGCAGTTCTTC.

The CDR3 nucleotides read TGTGCCAGCAGCTTCCCCCTTGAGGGAGGTTCCTACGAGCAGTACTTC. The encoded protein is CASSFPLEGGSYEQYF. The chain joins TRBV7-2 to TRBJ2-7, with a weak D call TRBD2 (6 bases). CDR1 SGHTA and CDR2 FQGNSA come from the germline V gene. The CDR3 loop spans 16 amino acids. Trimming shortened V by 3 bases and J by 1 base, and 16 bases separated the two germline ends.

The chain recombines TRBV2 with TRBJ2-1; TRBD2 agrees at 12 bases. This CDR3 spans 15 amino acids. The trim removed 4 bases at V and 6 bases at J, leaving 4 bases unmatched. The germline V gene encodes CDR1 SNHLY and CDR2 FYNNEI. The CDR3 loop is CASSARTSGINEQFF. The CDR3 DNA is TGTGCCAGCAGTGCGCGGACTAGCGGGATCAATGAGCAGTTCTTC. Based on the CDR3 plus reference TRBV2 and TRBJ2-1, the full variable domain is EPEVTQTPSHQVTQMGQEVILRCVPISNHLYFYWYRQILGQKVEFLVSFYNNEISEKSEIFDDQFSVERPDGSNFTLKIRSTKLEDSAMYFCASSARTSGINEQFFGPGTRLTVL.

The chain joins TRBV5-4 to TRBJ1-3; D is uncertain. Germline CDR1 SGHNT, CDR2 YYREEE (reference sequence). The V gene lost 5 bases and the J gene lost 0 bases, with 15 bases spanning the gap. The CDR3 runs 16 residues. The CDR3 DNA reads TGTGCCAGCAGTCCATCAGGAGGACGCTCTGGAAACACCATATATTTT. Translating gives CASSPSGGRSGNTIYF.

The chain carries TRBV29-1 and TRBJ2-5; 8 positions match TRBD2. The end of the DNA is better explained by TRBJ2-7, so the J call may be wrong. The CDR3 is made up of 16 amino acids. CDR1 and CDR2 (germline): SQVTM, ANQGSEA. The DNA of the CDR3 is TGCAGCGCCCAGGCATACGGGGGGGCGAGCTCCTACGAGCAGTACTTC. Protein sequence: CSAQAYGGASSYEQYF.

The J gene is TRBJ1-2, the V gene TRBV6-1; 11 bases match TRBD1. This CDR3 has 15 amino acids. CDR1 is MNHNS and CDR2 is SASEGT in the germline V gene. Trimming removed 5 bases from V and 7 bases from J; junction bases left unmatched: 9. The CDR3 region is CASSPQGQGAFGYTF. The DNA for the CDR3 is TGTGCCAGCAGTCCCCAAGGACAGGGGGCGTTTGGCTACACCTTC.

V gene TRBV5-4 combines with J gene TRBJ2-7; no clear D. Germline V lookup: CDR1 SGHNT, CDR2 YYREEE (reference sequence). V lost 0 bases and J lost 2, with 6 bases in between. The length of the CDR3 is 13 residues. The DNA for the CDR3 is TGTGCCAGCAGCTTGGGTAGCACCTACGAGCAGTACTTC. Translation: CASSLGSTYEQYF.

V is TRBV2 and J is TRBJ2-5, with 7 nucleotides matching TRBD1. Germline assignment: CDR1 SNHLY and CDR2 FYNNEI. CDR3 length equals 13 residues. Unmatched junction bases numbered 2, after V lost 5 bases and J lost 2 bases. The CDR3: CASSRDRQETQYF. The CDR3 region has the DNA TGTGCCAGCAGTAGGGACAGACAAGAGACCCAGTACTTC.

The chain joins TRBV10-3 to TRBJ2-3, with 7 bases that match TRBD2. Germline V lookup: CDR1 ENHRY, CDR2 SYGVKD. The trim removed 2 bases at V and 3 bases at J, leaving 5 bases unmatched. CDR3 length: 15 amino acids. The CDR3 DNA follows: TGTGCCATCAGTGAGGCGGGAGCGGGGACAGATACGCAGTATTTT. Encoded protein: CAISEAGAGTDTQYF.

J is TRBJ2-7 and V is TRBV28; D is possibly TRBD1 (6 bases). Germline assignment: CDR1 MDHEN and CDR2 SYDVKM. V was cut by 6 bases and J by 4 bases, with 19 bases left in between. The CDR3 spans 15 residues. The CDR3 spells CASSRLGALGYEQYF. The DNA for the CDR3 is TGTGCCAGCAGCCGACTGGGGGCCTTGGGTTACGAGCAGTACTTC. The full variable domain, in which reference TRBV28 and TRBJ2-7 provide the parts outside the CDR3, is DVKVTQSSRYLVKRTGEKVFLECVQDMDHENMFWYRQDPGLGLRLIYFSYDVKMKEKGDIPEGYSVSREKKERFSLILESASTNQTSMYLCASSRLGALGYEQYFGPGTRLTVT.

This chain uses TRBV4-1 with TRBJ1-2; possibly TRBD1 for D (5 bases). This CDR3 has 15 amino acids. CDR1 is MGHRA, CDR2 YSYEKL, per germline. Trimming pared 1 base from V and 8 bases from J, leaving 17 bases between. The CDR3 nucleotides read TGCGCCAGCAGCCAAGCGCTCCAGGGCCACTGGGGCTACACCTTC. Translating it yields CASSQALQGHWGYTF.

This chain links TRBV30 with TRBJ1-1, with D possibly being TRBD1 (6 bases). Trimming pared 1 base from V and 6 bases from J, leaving 15 bases between. The CDR3 covers 14 residues. Per germline, CDR1 GTSNPN and CDR2 SVGIG (reference sequence). The CDR3 here is CAWSAEGVQSEAFF. The CDR3 coding sequence is TGTGCCTGGAGTGCCGAGGGGGTACAATCTGAAGCTTTCTTT.

This chain joins TRBV19 and TRBJ1-1; TRBD1 matches 11 bases. This CDR3 contains 15 residues. Unmatched junction bases numbered 8, after V lost 6 bases and J lost 5 bases. Germline values: CDR1 LNHDA, CDR2 SQIVND (reference sequence). CDR3 DNA sequence: TGTGCCAGTAGGCTACAGGACAGGGGGCTTACTGAAGCTTTCTTT. Translating gives CASRLQDRGLTEAFF.

The chain couples TRBV2 to TRBJ2-5, with a tentative D call TRBD2 (7 bases). The germline gives CDR1 SNHLY, CDR2 FYNNEI. V was pared by 8 bases and J by 7 bases, with 8 bases between. CDR3 size: 10 residues. This CDR3 is CASGGATQYF. The CDR3 DNA follows: TGTGCCAGCGGGGGGGCGACCCAGTACTTC. Full variable domain (remainder filled in from reference TRBV2 and TRBJ2-5): EPEVTQTPSHQVTQMGQEVILRCVPISNHLYFYWYRQILGQKVEFLVSFYNNEISEKSEIFDDQFSVERPDGSNFTLKIRSTKLEDSAMYFCASGGATQYFGPGTRLLVL.

The chain couples TRBV6-6 to TRBJ1-2; weak D call: TRBD1 (5 bases). CDR1 is MNHNY, CDR2 SVGAGI, per germline (reference sequence). The CDR3 is 13 residues long. Trimming shortened V by 2 bases and J by 8 bases, and 12 bases separated the two germline ends. CDR3 loop: CASSYSRDYGYTF. CDR3 bases: TGTGCCAGCAGTTACAGCAGGGATTACGGCTACACCTTC.

The chain couples TRBV9 to TRBJ2-3; the D gene is possibly TRBD2 (7 bases). Trimming left V 3 bases short and J 4 bases short, with 15 bases between. CDR3 length equals 15 residues. Germline V gene sequence: CDR1 SGDLS, CDR2 YYNGEE. The CDR3 sequence is CASSDLGGPPDTQYF. The CDR3 nucleotides read TGTGCCAGCAGCGACCTGGGGGGGCCCCCAGATACGCAGTATTTT.

The chain is built from TRBV7-9 and TRBJ2-4; TRBD1 agrees at 7 bases. The V gene end was trimmed by 8 bases and the J gene end by 0 bases; junction bases not matched to a gene: 7. Germline V CDR1 and CDR2: SEHNR, FQNEAQ (reference sequence). The CDR3 runs 15 residues. In DNA form, the CDR3 reads TGTGCCAGCTCCCCGGGACAGCTAGCCAAAAACATTCAGTACTTC. This translates into CASSPGQLAKNIQYF.

The chain combines TRBV4-3 with TRBJ1-3, with TRBD1 matching 10 bases. This CDR3 has 15 amino acids. The germline CDR1 and CDR2 sequences are LGHNA and YSLEER. J lost 0 bases, V lost 4 bases, and 0 bases had no gene match. The CDR3 sequence: CASSRTGGSGNTIYF. DNA of the CDR3: TGCGCCAGCAGCCGGACAGGGGGCTCTGGAAACACCATATATTTT.

The V call is TRBV7-2, the J call TRBJ1-2, with D maybe TRBD1 (5 bases). The V gene's germline CDR1 is SGHTA and CDR2 FQGNSA. V was pared by 5 bases and J by 0 bases, with 10 bases between. This CDR3 is 14 amino acids long. The CDR3 bases are TGTGCCAGCAGCCGAGAGACAGCTAACTATGGCTACACCTTC. Translated, it gives CASSRETANYGYTF.

The chain employs TRBV7-2 and TRBJ1-1; the D gene is possibly TRBD1 (5 bases). Trimming shortened V by 7 bases and J by 6 bases, and 18 bases separated the two germline ends. The CDR3 sequence is 14 residues long. The germline CDR1 and CDR2 sequences are SGHTA and FQGNSA. The CDR3 sequence is CASTATVPKPEAFF. The CDR3 bases are TGTGCCAGCACCGCGACAGTCCCTAAACCTGAAGCTTTCTTT.

This clone was seen only once. V gene TRBV11-2 combines with J gene TRBJ1-5; 7 bases fit TRBD1. J lost 4 bases, V lost 1 base, and 1 base had no gene match. The CDR3 runs 14 residues. From germline, CDR1 is SGHAT and CDR2 FQNNGV. The CDR3 spells CASSLGDSNQPQHF. Written as DNA, the CDR3 is TGTGCCAGCAGCTTAGGGGACAGTAATCAGCCCCAGCATTTT.

The V and J genes are TRBV9 and TRBJ1-6, with D maybe TRBD1 (6 bases). Per germline, CDR1 SGDLS and CDR2 YYNGEE. This CDR3 is 15 amino acids long. V was pared by 3 bases and J by 8 bases, with 15 bases between. The CDR3 is CASSAGGGGDSPLHF. The CDR3 coding sequence is TGTGCCAGCAGCGCCGGGGGAGGGGGGGATTCACCCCTCCACTTT. The variable domain in full, with the rest retrieved from reference TRBV9 and TRBJ1-6, is DSGVTQTPKHLITATGQRVTLRCSPRSGDLSVYWYQQSLDQGLQFLIQYYNGEERAKGNILERFSAQQFPDLHSELNLSSLELGDSALYFCASSAGGGGDSPLHFGNGTRLTVT.

V and J are TRBV30 and TRBJ1-5, with D perhaps TRBD1 (6 bases). The CDR3 totals 14 residues. The germline V gene encodes CDR1 GTSNPN and CDR2 SVGIG (reference sequence). V gave up 7 bases and J gave up 3 bases, with 16 bases separating them. The CDR3 DNA is TGTGCCTTCTCTCAGGGGTATGACAATCAGCCCCAGCATTTT. Translating it yields CAFSQGYDNQPQHF.